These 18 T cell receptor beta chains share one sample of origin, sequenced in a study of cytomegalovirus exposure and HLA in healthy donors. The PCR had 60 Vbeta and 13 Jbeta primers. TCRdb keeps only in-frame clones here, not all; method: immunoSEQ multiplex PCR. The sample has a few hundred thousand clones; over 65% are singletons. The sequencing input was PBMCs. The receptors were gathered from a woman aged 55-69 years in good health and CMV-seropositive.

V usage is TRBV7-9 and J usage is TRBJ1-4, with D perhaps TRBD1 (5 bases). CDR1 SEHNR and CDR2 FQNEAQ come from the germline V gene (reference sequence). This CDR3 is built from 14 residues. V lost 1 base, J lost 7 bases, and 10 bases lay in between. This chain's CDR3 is CASSLGQGFEKLFF. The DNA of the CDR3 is TGTGCCAGCAGCTTAGGGCAGGGCTTTGAAAAACTGTTTTTT.

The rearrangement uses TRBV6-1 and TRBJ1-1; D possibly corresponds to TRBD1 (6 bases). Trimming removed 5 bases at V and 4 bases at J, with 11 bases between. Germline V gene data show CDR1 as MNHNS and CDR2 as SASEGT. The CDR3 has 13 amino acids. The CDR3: CASSPGQPTEAFF. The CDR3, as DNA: TGTGCCAGCAGTCCGGGACAACCCACTGAAGCTTTCTTT.

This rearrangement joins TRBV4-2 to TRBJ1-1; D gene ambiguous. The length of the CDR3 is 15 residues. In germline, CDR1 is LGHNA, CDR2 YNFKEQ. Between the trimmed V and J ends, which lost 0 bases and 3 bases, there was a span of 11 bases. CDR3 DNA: TGTGCCAGCAGCCAAGAGAGCGGGTGGGACACTGAAGCTTTCTTT. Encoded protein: CASSQESGWDTEAFF.

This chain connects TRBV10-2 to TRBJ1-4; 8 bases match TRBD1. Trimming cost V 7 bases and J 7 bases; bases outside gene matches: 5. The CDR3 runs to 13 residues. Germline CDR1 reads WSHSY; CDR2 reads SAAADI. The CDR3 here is CASKQGGSEKLFF. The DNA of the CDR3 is TGCGCCAGCAAACAGGGGGGGAGTGAAAAACTGTTTTTT.

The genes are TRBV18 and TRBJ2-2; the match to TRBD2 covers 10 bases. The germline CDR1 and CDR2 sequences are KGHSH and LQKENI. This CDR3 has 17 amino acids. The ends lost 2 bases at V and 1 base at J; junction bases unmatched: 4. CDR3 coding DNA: TGTGCCAGCTCACCAAGAACTAGCGGGAAGAACACCGGGGAGCTGTTTTTT. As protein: CASSPRTSGKNTGELFF.

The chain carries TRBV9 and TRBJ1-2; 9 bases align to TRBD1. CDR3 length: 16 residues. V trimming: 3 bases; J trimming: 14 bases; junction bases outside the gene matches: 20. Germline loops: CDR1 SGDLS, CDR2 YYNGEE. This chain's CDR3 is CASSGGQMGQGRLGTF. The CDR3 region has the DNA TGTGCCAGCAGCGGGGGGCAGATGGGACAGGGCAGACTGGGGACCTTC.

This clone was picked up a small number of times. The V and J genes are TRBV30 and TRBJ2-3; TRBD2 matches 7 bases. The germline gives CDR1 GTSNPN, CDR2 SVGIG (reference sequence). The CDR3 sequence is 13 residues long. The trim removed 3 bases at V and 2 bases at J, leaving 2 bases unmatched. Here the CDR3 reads CAWSGRTTDTQYF. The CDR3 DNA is TGTGCCTGGAGCGGGAGGACCACAGATACGCAGTATTTT.

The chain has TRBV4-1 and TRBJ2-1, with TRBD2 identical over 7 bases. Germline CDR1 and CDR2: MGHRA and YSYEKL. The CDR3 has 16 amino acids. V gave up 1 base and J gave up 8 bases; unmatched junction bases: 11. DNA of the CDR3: TGCGCCAGCAGCCAAGTGAATCGACTAGCTTTCGATGAGCAGTTCTTC. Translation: CASSQVNRLAFDEQFF.

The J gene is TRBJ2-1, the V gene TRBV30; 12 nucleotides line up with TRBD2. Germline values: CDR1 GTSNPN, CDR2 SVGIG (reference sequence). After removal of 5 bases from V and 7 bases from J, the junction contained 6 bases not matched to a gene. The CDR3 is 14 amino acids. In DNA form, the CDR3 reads TGTGCCTGGGCAAGACTAGCGGGAGATAATGAGCAGTTCTTC. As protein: CAWARLAGDNEQFF.

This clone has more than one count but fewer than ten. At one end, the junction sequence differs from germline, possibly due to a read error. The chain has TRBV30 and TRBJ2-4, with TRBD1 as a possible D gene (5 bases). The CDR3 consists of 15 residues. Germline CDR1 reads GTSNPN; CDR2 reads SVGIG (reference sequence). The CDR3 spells CAWGVPDRAKNIQYF. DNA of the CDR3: TGTGCCTGGGGTGTCCCCGACAGAGCCAAAAACATTCAGTACTTC. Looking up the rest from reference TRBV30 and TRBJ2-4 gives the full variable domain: SQTIHQWPATLVQPVGSPLSLECTVEGTSNPNLYWYRQAAGRGLQLLFYSVGIGQISSEVPQNLSASRPQDRQFILSSKKLLLSDSGFYLCAWGVPDRAKNIQYFGAGTRLSVL.

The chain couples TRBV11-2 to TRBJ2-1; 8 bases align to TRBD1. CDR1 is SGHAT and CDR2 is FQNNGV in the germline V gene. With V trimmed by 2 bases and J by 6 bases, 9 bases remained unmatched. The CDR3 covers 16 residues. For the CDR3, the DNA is TGTGCCAGCAGCTTATACGGGACAGGCGTAGGCAATGAGCAGTTCTTC. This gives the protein CASSLYGTGVGNEQFF.

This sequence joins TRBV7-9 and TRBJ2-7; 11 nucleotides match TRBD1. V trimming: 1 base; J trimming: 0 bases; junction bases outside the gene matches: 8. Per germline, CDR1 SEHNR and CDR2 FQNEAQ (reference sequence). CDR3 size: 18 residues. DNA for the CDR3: TGTGCCAGCAGCTTAGGGACAGGGGGCACCCTAAGCTCCTACGAGCAGTACTTC. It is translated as CASSLGTGGTLSSYEQYF.

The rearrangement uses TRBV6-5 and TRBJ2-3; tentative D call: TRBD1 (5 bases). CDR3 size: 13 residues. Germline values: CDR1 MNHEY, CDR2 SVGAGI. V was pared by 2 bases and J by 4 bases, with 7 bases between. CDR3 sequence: CASSYPGSDTQYF. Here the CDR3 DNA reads TGTGCCAGCAGTTACCCAGGGTCAGATACGCAGTATTTT.

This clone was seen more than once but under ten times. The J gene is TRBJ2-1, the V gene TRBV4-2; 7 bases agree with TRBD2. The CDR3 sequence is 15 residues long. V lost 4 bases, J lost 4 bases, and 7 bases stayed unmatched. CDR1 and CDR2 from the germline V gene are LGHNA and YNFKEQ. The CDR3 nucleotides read TGTGCCAGCAGCCCCTACGGGACTAATTACAATGAGCAGTTCTTC. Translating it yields CASSPYGTNYNEQFF.

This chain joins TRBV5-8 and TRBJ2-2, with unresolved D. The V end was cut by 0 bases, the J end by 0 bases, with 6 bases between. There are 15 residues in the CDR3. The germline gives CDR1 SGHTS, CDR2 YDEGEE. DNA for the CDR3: TGTGCCAGCAGCTTGGACAGCTCGAACACCGGGGAGCTGTTTTTT. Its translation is CASSLDSSNTGELFF.

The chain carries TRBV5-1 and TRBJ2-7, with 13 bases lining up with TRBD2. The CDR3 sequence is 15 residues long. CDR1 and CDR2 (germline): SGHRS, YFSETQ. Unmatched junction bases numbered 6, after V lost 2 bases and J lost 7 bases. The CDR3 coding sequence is TGCGCCAGCAGCTTAACTAGCGGGGGGGCCTTGGAGCAGTACTTC. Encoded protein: CASSLTSGGALEQYF.

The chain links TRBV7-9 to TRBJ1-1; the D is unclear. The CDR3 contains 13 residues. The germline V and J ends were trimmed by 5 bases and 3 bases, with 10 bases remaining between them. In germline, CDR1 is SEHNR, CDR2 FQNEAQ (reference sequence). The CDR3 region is CASSKTLYTEAFF. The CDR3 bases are TGTGCCAGCAGCAAGACACTTTACACTGAAGCTTTCTTT.

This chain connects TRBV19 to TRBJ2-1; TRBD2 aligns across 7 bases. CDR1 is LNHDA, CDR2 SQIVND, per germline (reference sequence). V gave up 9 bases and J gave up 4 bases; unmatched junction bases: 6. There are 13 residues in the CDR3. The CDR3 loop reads CASEGEGYNEQFF. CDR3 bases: TGTGCCAGCGAAGGGGAGGGATACAATGAGCAGTTCTTC.